A selection of T cell receptor beta chains follows, all from one sample in a study of T cell repertoires in cytomegalovirus infection. TCRdb passed the reads through MiXCR, listing each CDR3 protein once. The sample has about 460,000 distinct CDR3 sequences, 11% seen once; the top ten hold around 9.6%. Input material: PBMCs. Receptor source: a human donor in good health (CMV status not recorded). Some clones in this sample may be carry-over from other donors' samples. Each CDR3 is given with its conserved first and last residue. Each record gives: clone size, D gene, V gene, J gene, CDR3 length, CDR3 protein, CDR3 DNA. D genes are given only for firm matches. Clone sizes are given selectively: once, few, many, or a class where the clone is expanded.

>NA|NA|TRBV3-1|TRBJ2-2|17
CASSPYARGLRRRELFF
TGTGCCAGCAGCCCCTATGCTCGAGGACTACGACGTAGGGAGCTGTTTTTT
>many|TRBD1|TRBV10-3|TRBJ1-5|16
CAISDQGQGYSQPQHF
TGTGCCATCAGTGACCAAGGACAGGGATATAGTCAGCCCCAGCATTTT
>NA|TRBD1|TRBV14|TRBJ1-2|14
CASSQTDRDGGYTF
TGTGCCAGCAGCCAGACCGACAGGGATGGTGGCTACACCTTC
>few|NA|TRBV5-1|TRBJ2-7|16
CASSREVGTETYEQYF
TGCGCCAGCAGCAGGGAGGTGGGGACAGAGACCTACGAGCAGTACTTC
>few|TRBD2|TRBV30|TRBJ2-1|13
CAWSVGTSGEQFF
TGTGCCTGGAGTGTAGGGACTAGCGGGGAGCAGTTCTTC
>many|NA|TRBV28|TRBJ1-4|11
CASSFDEKLFF
TGTGCCAGCAGTTTTGATGAAAAACTGTTTTTT
>many|NA|TRBV5-8|TRBJ2-1|13
CASSLVGLGEQFF
TGTGCCAGCAGCTTGGTGGGGCTTGGTGAGCAGTTCTTC
>many|NA|TRBV7-3|TRBJ2-2|15
CASSLTKGSTGELFF
TGTGCCAGCAGCTTAACGAAGGGGAGCACCGGGGAGCTGTTTTTT
>many|NA|TRBV7-6|TRBJ2-1|16
CASSLTLESSYNEQFF
TGTGCCAGCAGCTTAACCCTTGAGAGCTCCTACAATGAGCAGTTCTTC
>many|NA|TRBV28|TRBJ1-4|15
CASSPTTAGGEKLFF
TGTGCCAGCAGCCCAACGACGGCCGGAGGCGAAAAACTGTTTTTT
>many|NA|TRBV5-1|TRBJ2-4|16
CASSFTTEIAKNIQYF
TGCGCCAGCAGCTTTACGACAGAGATAGCCAAAAACATTCAGTACTTC
>NA|NA|TRBV20-1|TRBJ1-2|13
CSARSPQNYGYTF
TGCAGTGCTAGGAGTCCTCAAAACTATGGCTACACCTTC
>many|NA|TRBV7-2|TRBJ1-1|13
CASSSGRSGKAFF
TGTGCCAGCAGCTCCGGGAGGTCGGGGAAAGCTTTCTTT
>many|TRBD2|TRBV6-1|TRBJ2-7|17
CASSDPGTSGLPYEQYF
TGTGCCAGCAGCGATCCAGGGACTAGCGGTCTTCCCTACGAGCAGTACTTC
>few|NA|TRBV10-3|TRBJ1-1|13
CAISGTENTEAFF
TGTGCCATCAGTGGTACCGAGAACACTGAAGCTTTCTTT
>NA|NA|TRBV2|TRBJ2-2|16
CASSDRIRANTGELFF
TGTGCCAGCAGTGATCGTATCAGGGCAAACACCGGGGAGCTGTTTTTT
>many|TRBD1|TRBV29-1|TRBJ1-1|17
CSGELGYWGQGATEAFF
TGCAGCGGAGAATTGGGCTATTGGGGACAGGGGGCCACTGAAGCTTTCTTT
>NA|TRBD2|TRBV23-1|TRBJ2-1|19
CASSPRLAGDWGSYNEQFF
TGCGCCAGCAGTCCCAGACTAGCGGGAGATTGGGGGTCCTACAATGAGCAGTTCTTC
>NA|NA|TRBV19|TRBJ1-5|14
CASSVRGLHQPQHF
TGTGCCAGTAGTGTAAGGGGCCTCCATCAGCCCCAGCATTTT
>many|TRBD1|TRBV7-3|TRBJ2-1|19
CASSLGWDRVPSSYNEQFF
TGTGCCAGCAGCTTAGGTTGGGACAGGGTTCCTAGCTCCTACAATGAGCAGTTCTTC
>NA|NA|TRBV20-1|TRBJ2-4|16
CSAREPHILAKNIQYF
TGCAGTGCTAGGGAACCGCATATACTAGCCAAAAACATTCAGTACTTC
>many|NA|TRBV7-3|TRBJ1-1|13
CASSGPGETEAFF
TGTGCCAGCAGCGGACCAGGGGAAACTGAAGCTTTCTTT
>few|NA|TRBV7-3|TRBJ2-1|16
CASSQGLASSYNEQFF
TGTGCCAGCAGCCAGGGGCTAGCTAGCTCCTACAATGAGCAGTTCTTC
>few|NA|TRBV7-3|TRBJ2-6|15
CASSSALAGANVLTF
TGTGCCAGCAGCTCGGCCCTCGCTGGGGCCAACGTCCTGACTTTC
>many|TRBD2|TRBV6-1|TRBJ2-1|13
CAGRTSGSNEQFF
TGTGCCGGTAGGACTAGCGGGAGCAATGAGCAGTTCTTC
>many|TRBD1|TRBV7-2|TRBJ2-1|15
CASSYTVGQGNEQFF
TGTGCCAGCAGCTACACAGTGGGACAGGGGAATGAGCAGTTCTTC
>many|TRBD1|TRBV7-9|TRBJ1-2|13
CASSLTGDYGYTF
TGTGCCAGCAGCTTAACAGGGGACTATGGCTACACCTTC
>NA|NA|TRBV19|TRBJ2-6|16
CASRGTGDSGANVLTF
TGTGCCAGTAGGGGGACGGGAGACTCTGGGGCCAACGTCCTGACTTTC
>few|NA|TRBV3-1|TRBJ1-1|13
CASSHRQVAEAFF
TGTGCCAGCAGCCACAGACAGGTTGCTGAAGCTTTCTTT
>few|NA|TRBV28|TRBJ1-5|15
CASSLDSPGNQPQHF
TGTGCCAGCAGTTTGGACTCCCCAGGCAATCAGCCCCAGCATTTT
>many|NA|TRBV18|TRBJ2-1|14
CASSPPQVAAEQFF
TGTGCCAGCTCACCACCGCAGGTAGCAGCTGAGCAGTTCTTC
>NA|NA|TRBV30|TRBJ1-1|16
CAWSAKHRVRGSEAFF
TGTGCCTGGAGTGCCAAACACAGGGTGAGAGGTTCGGAAGCTTTCTTT
>few|NA|TRBV12-3/TRBV12-4|TRBJ2-1|13
CASSRLGRDEQFF
TGTGCCAGCAGTAGACTAGGGCGAGATGAGCAGTTCTTC